This T cell receptor (beta chain) is from a study of blood T cell repertoires in COVID-19. Germline CDR1 SGHNT, CDR2 YYREEE (reference sequence). V dropped 0 bases and J dropped 8; count of bases not matched to a gene: 10. This CDR3 has 15 amino acids. Produced via immunoSEQ multiplex PCR; TCRdb's table is partial and in-frame only. This sample carries about 280,000 clones, approximately 83% of them seen once, and the ten largest clones take around 10%. Material for sequencing was peripheral blood. The rearrangement uses TRBV5-4 and TRBJ1-2; 7 positions match TRBD1. This TCR came from a woman between 65 and 79 years old with acute or convalescent COVID-19. The chain's CDR3 is CASSLDRGRSWGYTF. The CDR3, as DNA: TGTGCCAGCAGCTTGGATAGGGGGCGGTCATGGGGCTACACCTTC. Based on the CDR3 plus reference TRBV5-4 and TRBJ1-2, the full variable domain is ETGVTQSPTHLIKTRGQQVTLRCSSQSGHNTVSWYQQALGQGPQFIFQYYREEENGRGNFPPRFSGLQFPNYSSELNVNALELDDSALYLCASSLDRGRSWGYTFGSGTRLTVV.